The 9 T cell receptor beta chains listed next were all sequenced from one sample in a study (dated by TCRdb to the mid-2010s). The library came from RT-PCR. The reads were generated on an Illumina MiSeq. Using fastp trimming at Q25 and MiXCR clonotype assembly, TCRdb reanalyzed the public sequencing data and kept in-frame beta chains. Each CDR3 protein gets just one entry, which takes the most common genes and DNA from the rows behind it. The sample table records hundreds of thousands of distinct CDR3 sequences; 13% to 15% of these occur just once. The biggest ten clones account for roughly 3.6% of the sample. Input material: memory CD4+ T cells from blood. Every receptor here comes from a female donor in good health, serving as a healthy control.

This clonotype was observed a handful of times. V and J are TRBV5-6 and TRBJ2-1, with 10 bases lining up with TRBD2. Losses at the gene ends were 3 bases for V and 3 bases for J; bases not matched to a gene: 6. Germline CDR1 reads SGHDT; CDR2 reads YYEEEE. This CDR3 spans 16 amino acids. The chain's CDR3 is CASSSASGGGYNEQFF. The CDR3, as DNA: TGTGCCAGCAGCTCGGCGAGCGGGGGGGGCTACAATGAGCAGTTCTTC. Filled out from reference TRBV5-6 and TRBJ2-1, the complete variable domain reads DAGVTQSPTHLIKTRGQQVTLRCSPKSGHDTVSWYQQALGQGPQFIFQYYEEEERQRGNFPDRFSGHQFPNYSSELNVNALLLGDSALYLCASSSASGGGYNEQFFGPGTRLTVL.

The CDR3 region is CASSFPGSGNTEAFF. CDR3 nucleotide sequence: TGTGCCAGCAGCTTCCCAGGGTCCGGCAACACTGAAGCTTTCTTT. The rearrangement uses TRBV7-2 and TRBJ1-1, with D possibly TRBD1 on 5 matching bases. The V end was cut by 3 bases, the J end by 2 bases, with 13 bases between. Per the germline V gene, CDR1 is SGHTA and CDR2 is FQGNSA. This CDR3 has 15 amino acids.

The rearrangement joins TRBV9 to TRBJ2-3; D unclear. Trimming pared 4 bases from V and 2 bases from J, leaving 5 bases between. Per the germline V gene, CDR1 is SGDLS and CDR2 is YYNGEE. This CDR3 is built from 12 residues. The CDR3 nucleotides are TGTGCCAGCAGCCGCTACACAGATACGCAGTATTTT. The encoded protein is CASSRYTDTQYF.

This rearrangement joins TRBV20-1 to TRBJ2-1; the match to TRBD1 covers 10 bases. CDR3 size: 15 residues. Trimming took 3 bases from V and 9 from J; bases not matched to a gene: 11. Germline values: CDR1 DFQATT, CDR2 SNEGSKA (reference sequence). CDR3 in amino acids: CSASGQGGRRAEQFF. DNA of the CDR3: TGCAGTGCTAGCGGACAGGGGGGCCGGAGGGCTGAGCAGTTCTTC.

This clonotype has only a few counts. The rearrangement uses TRBV20-1 and TRBJ1-1; TRBD1 aligns across 9 bases. Germline V gene data show CDR1 as DFQATT and CDR2 as SNEGSKA (reference sequence). CDR3 length: 16 amino acids. V was pared by 2 bases and J by 0 bases, with 7 bases of the junction left unmatched. The CDR3 DNA reads TGCAGTGCTAGATCCGGACAGGGGTTTATGAACACTGAAGCTTTCTTT. Translated: CSARSGQGFMNTEAFF.

This clonotype has ten or more counts. This chain's CDR3 is CSVGESREQYF. For the CDR3, the DNA is TGCAGCGTTGGGGAGTCGAGGGAGCAGTACTTC. The rearrangement joins TRBV29-1 to TRBJ2-7; TRBD2 might be the D (5 bases). The CDR3 loop spans 11 amino acids. Trimming removed 4 bases from V and 7 bases from J, with 11 bases in between. Germline V gives CDR1 SQVTM, CDR2 ANQGSEA.

This clonotype was seen more than once but under ten times. The chain combines TRBV5-1 with TRBJ2-3, with TRBD1 identical over 7 bases. This CDR3 is built from 14 residues. With V trimmed by 7 bases and J by 2 bases, 7 bases remained unmatched. Germline CDR1 and CDR2: SGHRS and YFSETQ. This chain's CDR3 is CASQEGAPTDTQYF. For the CDR3, the DNA is TGCGCCAGCCAAGAGGGGGCACCCACAGATACGCAGTATTTT.

The chain combines TRBV11-2 with TRBJ2-4; TRBD2 aligns across 10 bases. This CDR3 spans 16 amino acids. Germline CDR1 and CDR2: SGHAT and FQNNGV. V lost 2 bases and J lost 2; bases outside the gene matches: 3. The CDR3 spells CASSLIAGGPKNIQYF. Written as DNA, the CDR3 is TGTGCCAGCAGCTTAATAGCGGGAGGCCCCAAAAACATTCAGTACTTC.

V gene TRBV7-2 combines with J gene TRBJ1-1; D call uncertain. Germline assignment: CDR1 SGHTA and CDR2 FQGNSA. V was clipped by 5 bases and J by 11 bases, with 15 bases between them. This CDR3 region has 12 residues. CDR3 sequence: CASSLMRGGAFF. Here the CDR3 DNA reads TGTGCCAGCAGCCTAATGCGAGGAGGGGCTTTCTTT.